The 9 T cell receptor beta chains presented below share a single source sample, sequenced in a study of OX40 agonist ivuxolimab in advanced cancers. Using immunoSEQ multiplex PCR, the repertoire was profiled, and TCRdb retains in-frame clones only, with some absent. The sample contains roughly 100,000 clones, about 90% of which appear only once. The sequences come from CD4+ or CD8+ T cells sorted from blood, collected in a trial of the OX40 agonist ivuxolimab. Source of these receptors: an adult with an advanced solid tumor such as melanoma, head and neck, liver or kidney cancer.

The chain joins TRBV28 to TRBJ2-7; 9 bases fit TRBD1. The CDR3 has 13 residues. Germline loops: CDR1 MDHEN, CDR2 SYDVKM. Trimming at V came to 7 bases and at J to 5 bases, leaving 6 bases not matched to a gene. DNA of the CDR3: TGTGCCAGCATGGCGGGACAGGGAAACGAGCAGTACTTC. Translation: CASMAGQGNEQYF. The variable domain in full, with the rest retrieved from reference TRBV28 and TRBJ2-7, is DVKVTQSSRYLVKRTGEKVFLECVQDMDHENMFWYRQDPGLGLRLIYFSYDVKMKEKGDIPEGYSVSREKKERFSLILESASTNQTSMYLCASMAGQGNEQYFGPGTRLTVT.

The chain links TRBV5-4 to TRBJ1-2; maybe TRBD1 (6 bases). V gave up 0 bases and J gave up 8 bases, with 14 bases separating them. The CDR3 has 14 residues. The germline V gene encodes CDR1 SGHNT and CDR2 YYREEE (reference sequence). This chain's CDR3 is CASSLEQGFRGYTF. The CDR3 bases are TGTGCCAGCAGCTTGGAACAGGGATTTAGAGGCTACACCTTC.

This rearrangement joins TRBV19 to TRBJ2-2; tentatively, D is TRBD1 (5 bases). The germline CDR1 and CDR2 sequences are LNHDA and SQIVND (reference sequence). The CDR3 covers 16 residues. Trimming pared 7 bases from V and 1 base from J, leaving 16 bases between. CDR3 DNA sequence: TGTGCCAGTAAAGACAGAAACCATTGGAACACCGGGGAGCTGTTTTTT. This codes for CASKDRNHWNTGELFF.

The chain employs TRBV13 and TRBJ2-7, with unresolved D. Germline lookup yields CDR1 PRHDT and CDR2 FYEKMQ (reference sequence). CDR3 length equals 11 residues. The ends were cut back, 4 bases at V and 0 bases at J, with 1 base in the middle. The CDR3 sequence: CASSSSYEQYF. As DNA, the CDR3 is TGTGCCAGCAGCTCCTCCTACGAGCAGTACTTC.

This chain links TRBV6-1 with TRBJ2-6; D remains unclear. Germline-derived CDR1 and CDR2 are MNHNS and SASEGT. V was shortened by 2 bases and J by 2 bases, with 1 base between the two germline ends. The CDR3 is 13 residues long. As DNA, the CDR3 is TGTGCCAGCAGTGAACCTGGGGCCAACGTCCTGACTTTC. It encodes CASSEPGANVLTF.

The chain has TRBV5-4 and TRBJ2-3; TRBD2 matches 10 bases. CDR3 size: 16 residues. Germline CDR1 and CDR2: SGHNT and YYREEE (reference sequence). V was pared by 0 bases and J by 2 bases, with 3 bases of the junction left unmatched. The CDR3 loop reads CASSLERGGLTDTQYF. CDR3 DNA sequence: TGTGCCAGCAGCTTGGAGCGGGGGGGCCTCACAGATACGCAGTATTTT.

The chain is built from TRBV18 and TRBJ2-3; a possible D gene is TRBD1 (5 bases). The V gene lost 6 bases and the J gene lost 5 bases, with 18 bases spanning the gap. This CDR3 comprises 15 residues. The germline gives CDR1 KGHSH, CDR2 LQKENI. CDR3 protein: CASSPRPTGQDTQYF. In DNA form, the CDR3 reads TGTGCCAGCTCCCCGCGGCCTACAGGCCAAGATACGCAGTATTTT.

V is TRBV11-2 and J is TRBJ1-1; D ambiguous. The CDR3 totals 14 residues. Trimming removed 1 base from V and 4 bases from J, with 10 bases in between. Germline V gene sequence: CDR1 SGHAT, CDR2 FQNNGV. In nucleotides, the CDR3 is TGTGCCAGCAGCTTAGGGCAGGTTTTCACTGAAGCTTTCTTT. It is translated as CASSLGQVFTEAFF.

V usage is TRBV6-6 and J usage is TRBJ1-6; no definite D call. The germline V gene encodes CDR1 MNHNY and CDR2 SVGAGI (reference sequence). Trimming shortened V by 0 bases and J by 3 bases, and 3 bases separated the two germline ends. The CDR3 runs to 14 residues. In DNA form, the CDR3 reads TGTGCCAGCAGTTACTCTAACTATAATTCACCCCTCCACTTT. Translation: CASSYSNYNSPLHF.